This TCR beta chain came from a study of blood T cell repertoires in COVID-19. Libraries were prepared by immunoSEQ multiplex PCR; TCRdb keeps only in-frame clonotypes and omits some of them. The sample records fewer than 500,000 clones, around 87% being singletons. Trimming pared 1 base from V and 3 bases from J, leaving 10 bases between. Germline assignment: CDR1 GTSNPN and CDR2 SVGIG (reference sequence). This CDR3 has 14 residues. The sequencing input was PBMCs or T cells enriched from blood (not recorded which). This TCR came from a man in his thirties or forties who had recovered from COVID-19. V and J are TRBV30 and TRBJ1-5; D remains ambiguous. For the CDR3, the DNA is TGTGCCTGGAGTGATGGCACTAACAATCAGCCCCAGCATTTT. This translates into CAWSDGTNNQPQHF.